Sequencing of this TCR beta chain was carried out in a study of cytomegalovirus exposure and HLA in healthy donors. Study results and limitations: Later, TCR association rates were found to vary by HLA locus, highest for DRB1 and lowest for HLA-C.

It was with 60 Vbeta and 13 Jbeta primers that the PCR ran. Repertoires were generated with immunoSEQ multiplex PCR, while TCRdb's copy carries only in-frame clones and drops some. The repertoire includes about 150,000 clones, about three quarters of them detected once, and approximately 1.3% sits in the top ten. To note about this clone: As yet, its antigen is unknown.

The CDR3 has 10 amino acids. The germline gives CDR1 SGDLS, CDR2 YYNGEE. V gave up 7 bases and J gave up 4 bases, with 6 bases separating them. The specimen was PBMCs. The origin of this receptor is a man in his late teens or twenties in good health and CMV-seronegative. The rearrangement joins TRBV9 to TRBJ2-7; TRBD2 is a possible D gene (5 bases). The CDR3 DNA reads TGTGCCAGCCGAGGGTACGAGCAGTACTTC. Amino acids: CASRGYEQYF.